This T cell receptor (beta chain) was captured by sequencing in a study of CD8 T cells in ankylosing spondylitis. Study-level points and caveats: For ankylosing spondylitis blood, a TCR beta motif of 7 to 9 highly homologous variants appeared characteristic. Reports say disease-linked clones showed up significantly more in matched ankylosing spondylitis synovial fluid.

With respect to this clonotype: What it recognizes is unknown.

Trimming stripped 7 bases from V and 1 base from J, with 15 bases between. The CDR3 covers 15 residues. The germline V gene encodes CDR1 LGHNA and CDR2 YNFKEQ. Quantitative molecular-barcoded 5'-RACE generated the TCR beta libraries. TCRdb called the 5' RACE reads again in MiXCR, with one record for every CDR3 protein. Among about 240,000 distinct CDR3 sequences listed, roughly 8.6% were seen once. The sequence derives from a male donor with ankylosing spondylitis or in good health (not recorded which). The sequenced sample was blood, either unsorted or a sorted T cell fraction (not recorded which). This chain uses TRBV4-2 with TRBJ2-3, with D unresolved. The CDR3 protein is CASNLPGGGTDTQYF. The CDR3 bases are TGTGCCAGCAACCTCCCCGGTGGGGGCACAGATACGCAGTATTTT.